What follows is one T cell receptor (beta chain) and its context. The antigen remains unidentified. The data stem from a study of post-analysis software for immune sequencing data. The study, taken as a whole, reports: Four or five TRBV segments occurring more often in patients than controls included TRBV5-6, TRBV5-1 and TRBV20-1. F measure showed strong co-clustering of same-batch samples. Multiple sclerosis patients showed significantly lower normalized Chao1 diversity than controls did.

Unique molecular identifiers featured in each of the TCR beta cDNA libraries. About 500,000 cDNA molecules were obtained per 1 to 10 million input T cells. A single record per CDR3 protein comes from TCRdb applying MiXCR to the PCR reads. The data contain approximately 770,000 distinct CDR3 sequences, 40% to 55% of them singletons. The germline CDR1 and CDR2 sequences are MNHEY and SMNVEV (reference sequence). The V and J ends lost 8 bases and 2 bases respectively, with 17 bases between them. The CDR3 has 15 amino acids. The sequenced sample consisted of blood. The chain carries TRBV27 and TRBJ2-3; perhaps TRBD2 as D (6 bases). The receptor was derived from a girl under 18 with multiple sclerosis. The CDR3 DNA is TGTGCCAGCTGTACGGGAGCCCCGTACACAGATACGCAGTATTTT. Translation gives CASCTGAPYTDTQYF.